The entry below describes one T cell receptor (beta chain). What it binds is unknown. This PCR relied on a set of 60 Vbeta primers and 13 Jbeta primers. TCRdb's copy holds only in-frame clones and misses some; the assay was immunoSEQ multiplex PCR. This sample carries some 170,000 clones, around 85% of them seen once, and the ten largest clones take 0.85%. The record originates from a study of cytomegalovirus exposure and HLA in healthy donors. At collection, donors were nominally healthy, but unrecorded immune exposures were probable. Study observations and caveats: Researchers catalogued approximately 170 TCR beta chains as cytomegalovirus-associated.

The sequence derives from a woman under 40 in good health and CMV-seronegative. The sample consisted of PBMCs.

CDR3 residues: CASSLLGREGLRTGELFF. DNA for the CDR3: TGCGCCAGCAGCTTGTTGGGGCGGGAGGGCCTGAGGACCGGGGAGCTGTTTTTT. This chain joins TRBV5-1 and TRBJ2-2; the match to TRBD2 covers 9 bases. Germline CDR1 and CDR2: SGHRS and YFSETQ. The CDR3 runs 18 residues. With V trimmed by 1 base and J by 5 bases, 12 bases remained unmatched.